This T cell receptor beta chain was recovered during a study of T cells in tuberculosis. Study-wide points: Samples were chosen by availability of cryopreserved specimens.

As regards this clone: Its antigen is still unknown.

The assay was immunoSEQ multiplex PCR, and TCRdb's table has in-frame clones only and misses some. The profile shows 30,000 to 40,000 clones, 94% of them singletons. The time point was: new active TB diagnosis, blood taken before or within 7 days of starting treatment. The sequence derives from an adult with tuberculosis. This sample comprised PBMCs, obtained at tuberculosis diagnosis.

CDR3 residues: CASSLGVSGNTEAFF. CDR3 nucleotides: TGTGCCAGCAGCTTAGGAGTTTCAGGGAACACTGAAGCTTTCTTT. The chain is built from TRBV7-2 and TRBJ1-1; D gene ambiguous. Germline-derived CDR1 and CDR2 are SGHTA and FQGNSA. This CDR3 is built from 15 residues. The V end was cut by 1 base, the J end by 1 base, with 10 bases between.